This TCR beta chain was obtained from a study of monozygotic twins with inflammatory bowel disease. TCRdb reprocessed the 5' RACE reads and reports one entry per CDR3 protein, with no DNA. This listing includes a few hundred thousand distinct CDR3 sequences. The specimen was blood. This clonotype originated in a human donor with ulcerative colitis or Crohn's disease, or a healthy co-twin of an affected twin (not recorded which).

The CDR3 here is CASSLGRTVTDTQYF. The chain has TRBV11-3 and TRBJ2-3; TCRdb indicates TRBD1, and absent DNA this call remains unverified. In germline, CDR1 is SGHNT, CDR2 YENEEA. This CDR3 has 15 residues.